This T cell receptor beta chain was identified during a study of Graves' ophthalmopathy and Graves' hyperthyroidism. Scientists amplified the TCR beta CDR3 regions from RNA transcripts. The library came from an HTBI-primed first-round RT-PCR and a second-round multiplex PCR. Each CDR3 protein gets one entry after TCRdb re-called the multiplex PCR reads with MiXCR. The sample has around 520,000 distinct CDR3 sequences, approximately 37% seen once. The CDR3 sequence is 15 residues long. Unmatched junction bases numbered 4, after V lost 3 bases and J lost 5 bases. Germline V gives CDR1 SGHTA, CDR2 FQGNSA. This clonotype was picked up many times.

The chain recombines TRBV7-2 with TRBJ2-5; TRBD2 agrees at 12 bases. The sequencing sample was made of peripheral blood or thyroid tissue (not recorded which). The TCR originated in an adult man with Graves' hyperthyroidism. DNA for the CDR3: TGTGCCAGCAGCTTCGCTAGCGGGAGGGGCGAGACCCAGTACTTC. Its protein product is CASSFASGRGETQYF. The variable domain in full, with the rest retrieved from reference TRBV7-2 and TRBJ2-5, is GAGVSQSPSNKVTEKGKDVELRCDPISGHTALYWYRQSLGQGLEFLIYFQGNSAPDKSGLPSDRFSAERTGGSVSTLTIQRTQQEDSAVYLCASSFASGRGETQYFGPGTRLLVL.